The T cell receptor (beta chain) described here comes from a study of identical twins. Findings and caveats of the study: An excess of low generation probability was shown by twin-shared out-of-frame alpha sequences.

Unique molecular identifiers were in the cDNA, with template-switch universal primer binding. TCRdb re-analysed the 5' RACE reads in MiXCR, keeping a single row per CDR3 protein. The table includes 1.5 million to 2 million distinct CDR3 sequences, around 29% detected once. This clonotype was picked up many times. Its antigen is unidentified. Material: cord blood. The receptor was derived from a newborn girl in good health.

CDR3 bases: TGCAGCGCAAGGACCCAGGGCGGTAATGAAAAACTGTTTTTT. Translated: CSARTQGGNEKLFF. The genes are TRBV29-1 and TRBJ1-4; D perhaps matches TRBD1 (5 bases). Germline V gene sequence: CDR1 SQVTM, CDR2 ANQGSEA. The CDR3 runs 14 residues. Between the trimmed V and J ends, which lost 7 bases and 4 bases, there was a span of 16 bases.